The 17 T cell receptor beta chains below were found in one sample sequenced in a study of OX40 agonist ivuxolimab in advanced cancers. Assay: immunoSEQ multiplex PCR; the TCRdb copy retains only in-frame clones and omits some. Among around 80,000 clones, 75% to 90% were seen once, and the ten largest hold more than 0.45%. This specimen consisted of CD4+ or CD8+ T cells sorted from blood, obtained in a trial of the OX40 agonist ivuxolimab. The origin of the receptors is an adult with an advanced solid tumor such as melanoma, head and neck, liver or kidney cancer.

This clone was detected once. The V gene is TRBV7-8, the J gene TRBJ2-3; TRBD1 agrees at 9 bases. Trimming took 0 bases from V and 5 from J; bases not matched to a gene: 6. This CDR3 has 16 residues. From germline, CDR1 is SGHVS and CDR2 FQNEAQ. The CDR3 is CASSLAPGQGGDTQYF. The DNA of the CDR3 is TGTGCCAGCAGCTTAGCCCCGGGACAGGGTGGAGATACGCAGTATTTT.

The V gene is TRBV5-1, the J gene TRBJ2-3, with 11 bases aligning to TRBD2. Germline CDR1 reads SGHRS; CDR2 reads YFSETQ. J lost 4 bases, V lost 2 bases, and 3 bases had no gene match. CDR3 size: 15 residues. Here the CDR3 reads CASSFLAGGSDTQYF. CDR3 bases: TGCGCCAGCAGCTTTCTAGCGGGGGGATCAGATACGCAGTATTTT.

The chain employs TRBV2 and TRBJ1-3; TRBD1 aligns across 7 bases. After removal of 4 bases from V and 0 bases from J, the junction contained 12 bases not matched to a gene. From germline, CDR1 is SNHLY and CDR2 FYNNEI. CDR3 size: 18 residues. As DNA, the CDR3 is TGTGCCAGCAGTGCCGGGACAGCGGCTTTTGGCTCTGGAAACACCATATATTTT. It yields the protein CASSAGTAAFGSGNTIYF. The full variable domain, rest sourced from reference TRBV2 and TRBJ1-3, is EPEVTQTPSHQVTQMGQEVILRCVPISNHLYFYWYRQILGQKVEFLVSFYNNEISEKSEIFDDQFSVERPDGSNFTLKIRSTKLEDSAMYFCASSAGTAAFGSGNTIYFGEGSWLTVV.

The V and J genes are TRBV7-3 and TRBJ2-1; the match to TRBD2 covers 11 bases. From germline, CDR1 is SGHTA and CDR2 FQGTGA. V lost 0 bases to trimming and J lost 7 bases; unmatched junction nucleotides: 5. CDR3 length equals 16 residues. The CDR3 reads CASSLTGLAGGNEQFF. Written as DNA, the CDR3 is TGTGCCAGCAGCTTAACGGGGCTAGCGGGAGGAAATGAGCAGTTCTTC.

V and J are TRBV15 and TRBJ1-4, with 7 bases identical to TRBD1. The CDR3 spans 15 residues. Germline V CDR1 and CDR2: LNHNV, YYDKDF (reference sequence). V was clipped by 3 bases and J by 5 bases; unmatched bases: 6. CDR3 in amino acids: CATSSGHRGNEKLFF. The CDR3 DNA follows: TGTGCCACCAGCAGCGGGCACAGGGGAAATGAAAAACTGTTTTTT.

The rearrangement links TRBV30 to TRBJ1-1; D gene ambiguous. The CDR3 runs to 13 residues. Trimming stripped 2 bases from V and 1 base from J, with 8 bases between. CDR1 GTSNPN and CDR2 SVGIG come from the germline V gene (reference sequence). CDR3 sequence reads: CAWSRPSNTEAFF. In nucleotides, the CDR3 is TGTGCCTGGAGTCGACCTTCGAACACTGAAGCTTTCTTT. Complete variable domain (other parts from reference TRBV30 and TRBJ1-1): SQTIHQWPATLVQPVGSPLSLECTVEGTSNPNLYWYRQAAGRGLQLLFYSVGIGQISSEVPQNLSASRPQDRQFILSSKKLLLSDSGFYLCAWSRPSNTEAFFGQGTRLTVV.

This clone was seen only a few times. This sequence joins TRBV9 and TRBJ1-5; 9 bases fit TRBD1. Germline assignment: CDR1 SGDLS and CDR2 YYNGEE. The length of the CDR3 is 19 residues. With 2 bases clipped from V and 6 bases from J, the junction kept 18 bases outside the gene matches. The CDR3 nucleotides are TGTGCCAGCAGCGTTCGATCCGGGACAGGGATGGAAGTTAGTCAGCCCCAGCATTTT. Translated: CASSVRSGTGMEVSQPQHF.

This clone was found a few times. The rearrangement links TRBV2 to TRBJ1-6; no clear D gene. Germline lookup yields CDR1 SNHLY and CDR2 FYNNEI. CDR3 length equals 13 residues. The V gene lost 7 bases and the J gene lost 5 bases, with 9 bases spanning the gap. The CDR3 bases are TGTGCCAGCAAGTTGCGAGATAATTCACCCCTCCACTTT. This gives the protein CASKLRDNSPLHF. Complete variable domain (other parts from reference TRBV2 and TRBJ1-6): EPEVTQTPSHQVTQMGQEVILRCVPISNHLYFYWYRQILGQKVEFLVSFYNNEISEKSEIFDDQFSVERPDGSNFTLKIRSTKLEDSAMYFCASKLRDNSPLHFGNGTRLTVT.

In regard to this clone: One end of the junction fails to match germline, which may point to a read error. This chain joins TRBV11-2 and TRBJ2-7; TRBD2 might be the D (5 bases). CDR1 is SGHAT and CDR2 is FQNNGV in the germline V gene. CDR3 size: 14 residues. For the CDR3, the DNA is TGTGCCAGCAGCTTAGCAGGACTCTCCAACGAGCAGTACTTC. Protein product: CASSLAGLSNEQYF.

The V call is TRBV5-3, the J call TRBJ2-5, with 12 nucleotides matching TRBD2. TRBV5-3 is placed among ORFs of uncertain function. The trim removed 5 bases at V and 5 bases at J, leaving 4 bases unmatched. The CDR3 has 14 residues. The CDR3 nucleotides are TGTGCCAGAAGGGAGACTAGCGGGAGTGAGACCCAGTACTTC. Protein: CARRETSGSETQYF.

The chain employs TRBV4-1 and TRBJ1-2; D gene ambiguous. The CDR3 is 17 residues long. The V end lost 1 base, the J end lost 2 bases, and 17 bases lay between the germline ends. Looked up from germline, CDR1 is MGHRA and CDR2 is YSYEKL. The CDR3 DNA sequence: TGCGCCAGCAGCCAAGTCGTGAGGGTTAGCGGCAACTATGGCTACACCTTC. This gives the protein CASSQVVRVSGNYGYTF.

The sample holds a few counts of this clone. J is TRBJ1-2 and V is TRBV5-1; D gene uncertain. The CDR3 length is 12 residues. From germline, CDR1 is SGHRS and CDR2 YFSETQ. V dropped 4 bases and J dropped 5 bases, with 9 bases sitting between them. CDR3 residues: CASSTPGYGYTF. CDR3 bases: TGCGCCAGCAGCACCCCGGGGTATGGCTACACCTTC.

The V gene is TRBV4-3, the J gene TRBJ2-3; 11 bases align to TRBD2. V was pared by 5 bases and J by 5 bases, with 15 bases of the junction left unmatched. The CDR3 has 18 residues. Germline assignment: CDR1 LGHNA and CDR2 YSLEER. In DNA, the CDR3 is TGCGCCAGCAGCGCCCGATTAACTAGCGGGGGAGGAGAAGATACGCAGTATTTT. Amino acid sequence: CASSARLTSGGGEDTQYF.

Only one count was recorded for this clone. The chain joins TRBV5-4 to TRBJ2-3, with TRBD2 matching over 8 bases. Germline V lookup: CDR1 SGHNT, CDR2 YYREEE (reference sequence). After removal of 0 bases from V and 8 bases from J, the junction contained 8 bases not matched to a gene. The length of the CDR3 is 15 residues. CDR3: CASSLDPGGPGTQYF. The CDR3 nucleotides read TGTGCCAGCAGCTTGGACCCGGGAGGGCCCGGTACGCAGTATTTT.

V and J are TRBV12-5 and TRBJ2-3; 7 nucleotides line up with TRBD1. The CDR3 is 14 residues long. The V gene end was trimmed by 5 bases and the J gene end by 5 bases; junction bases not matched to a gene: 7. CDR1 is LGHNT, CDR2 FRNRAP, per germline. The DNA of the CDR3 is TGTGCTAGTGGTCGTGACAGGGTAGGAGATACGCAGTATTTT. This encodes CASGRDRVGDTQYF.

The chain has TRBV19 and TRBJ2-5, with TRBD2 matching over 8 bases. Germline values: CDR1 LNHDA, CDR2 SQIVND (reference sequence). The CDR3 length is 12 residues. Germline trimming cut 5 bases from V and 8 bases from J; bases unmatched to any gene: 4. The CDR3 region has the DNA TGTGCCAGTAGTCCTCGGGGGGGAACCCAGTACTTC. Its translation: CASSPRGGTQYF.

Here the CDR3 DNA reads TGTGCCAGCAGCCGGTCAAGAGTTATGAACACTGAAGCTTTCTTT. It codes for CASSRSRVMNTEAFF. The chain is built from TRBV14 and TRBJ1-1; D is unclear. The CDR3 extends over 15 amino acids. Trimming pared 4 bases from V and 0 bases from J, leaving 12 bases between. Per the germline V gene, CDR1 is SGHDN and CDR2 is FVKESK.